This entry lists 8 T cell receptor beta chains sequenced from one sample in a study of memory CD4+ T cells and cytomegalovirus serostatus. Produced via immunoSEQ multiplex PCR; TCRdb's table is partial and in-frame only. The table has 45,000 to 60,000 clones, approximately 80% seen once; the top ten hold 1.3% to 1.5%. Single viable CD3+CD4+CD8-CD45RO+ cells were sorted as the memory CD4+ T cells. Sequenced sample: memory CD4+ T cells from blood. These receptors all stem from an adult in good health and CMV-seropositive.

The DNA for the CDR3 is TGTGCCAGCAGCCAACCCGGGGGTTCCGCTGAAGCTTTCTTT. Its translation is CASSQPGGSAEAFF. J is TRBJ1-1 and V is TRBV27; possible D gene TRBD1, 5 bases. The germline V and J ends were trimmed by 6 bases and 6 bases, with 17 bases remaining between them. The CDR3 extends over 14 amino acids. Germline V gives CDR1 MNHEY, CDR2 SMNVEV (reference sequence).

The chain links TRBV4-3 to TRBJ1-2; D unclear. V lost 3 bases and J lost 0, with 11 bases in between. The CDR3 loop spans 15 amino acids. CDR1 is LGHNA and CDR2 is YSLEER in the germline V gene. The DNA for the CDR3 is TGCGCCAGCAGCCACGCCCGGCTAGCTAACTATGGCTACACCTTC. Protein sequence: CASSHARLANYGYTF.

This clone was seen more than once but under ten times. The chain joins TRBV7-2 to TRBJ1-1, with 8 bases lining up with TRBD1. V lost 4 bases to trimming and J lost 8 bases; unmatched junction nucleotides: 6. The CDR3 contains 13 residues. Germline CDR1 SGHTA, CDR2 FQGNSA. CDR3 DNA sequence: TGTGCCAGCAGCTCGGACAGGGTGAGGGAAGCTTTCTTT. It is translated as CASSSDRVREAFF.

The chain employs TRBV28 and TRBJ1-1; 7 positions match TRBD1. This CDR3 has 14 residues. The V segment lost 5 bases and the J segment 7 bases; nucleotides outside the gene matches: 10. Per germline, CDR1 MDHEN and CDR2 SYDVKM. The chain's CDR3 is CASSPGGTVIEAFF. The CDR3 DNA reads as TGTGCCAGCAGTCCAGGAGGGACAGTGATTGAAGCTTTCTTT.

This rearrangement joins TRBV6-1 to TRBJ1-4, with 11 bases aligning to TRBD1. The CDR3 length is 14 residues. Unmatched junction bases numbered 9, after V lost 8 bases and J lost 10 bases. Germline V lookup: CDR1 MNHNS, CDR2 SASEGT. CDR3 sequence reads: CASSRTGGGGKLFF. Here the CDR3 DNA reads TGTGCCAGCTCGCGGACAGGGGGCGGGGGAAAACTGTTTTTT.

The chain joins TRBV30 to TRBJ1-3; TRBD1 agrees at 7 bases. Germline CDR1 is GTSNPN and CDR2 is SVGIG (reference sequence). This CDR3 region has 14 residues. V shed 4 bases and J 4 bases; nucleotides not matched to a gene: 7. The CDR3 spells CAWKHRGSGNTIYF. The CDR3 DNA reads as TGTGCCTGGAAACACAGGGGATCCGGAAACACCATATATTTT.

The chain carries TRBV2 and TRBJ2-5, with unresolved D. The CDR3 has 14 amino acids. Germline V gives CDR1 SNHLY, CDR2 FYNNEI. V shed 6 bases and J shed 5 bases, with 16 bases lying between them. This CDR3 reads CASSSGVLAETQYF. DNA for the CDR3: TGTGCCAGCAGCTCCGGAGTCCTCGCCGAGACCCAGTACTTC.

This clone was counted a few times. The rearrangement joins TRBV7-9 to TRBJ1-6; D not certain. CDR1 is SEHNR, CDR2 FQNEAQ, per germline (reference sequence). The CDR3 runs to 13 residues. V shed 8 bases and J shed 0 bases, with 5 bases lying between them. CDR3 sequence: CASGSSYNSPLHF. The CDR3 DNA sequence: TGTGCCAGCGGCAGCTCCTATAATTCACCCCTCCACTTT.